This TCR beta chain was obtained from a study of CD8+CD57+ T cells in acquired aplastic anemia. Study-wide context: CD4+ and CD8+ cells, once sorted, gave DNA averaging roughly 3 ug. Where healthy donors were concerned, CD4+ cells averaged about 10 million reads.

CDR1 is SEHNR and CDR2 is FQNEAQ in the germline V gene (reference sequence). The V end lost 4 bases, the J end lost 2 bases, and 11 bases lay between the germline ends. The CDR3 is 14 residues long. This clonotype turned up a few times. The target antigen is unknown. TCR beta VDJ and CDR3 profiling used genomic DNA as template. TCRdb re-called the reads with MiXCR, one entry per CDR3 protein. The repertoire includes over 200,000 distinct CDR3 sequences, around 63% of them detected once, and approximately 30% sits in the top ten. Notes on the study in general: Roughly 30 CD8+ CDR3 sequences occurred in both the patients and the controls.

The clonotype was recovered from a human donor in good health. The chain links TRBV7-9 to TRBJ2-5; tentative D call: TRBD2 (5 bases). Material: sorted CD4+, CD8+, or CD8+CD57+ T cells (not recorded which) from PBMCs. In DNA, the CDR3 is TGTGCCAGCAGCTCCCTGTCGGGGCAAGAGACCCAGTACTTC. Translated, it gives CASSSLSGQETQYF.